A selection of T cell receptor beta chains follows, all from one sample in a study of T cell changes during pregnancy in multiple sclerosis. Data came from immunoSEQ multiplex PCR; TCRdb stores just in-frame clones and leaves some out. The profile shows 41,000 or so clones, 80% to 90% of them singletons. The material was CD4+ T cells from peripheral blood mononuclear cells, obtained in the first trimester of pregnancy. These receptors came from a female donor with multiple sclerosis, enrolled in a pregnancy study. The CDR3 runs from the conserved cysteine through the conserved F or W. The order of the fields is J gene, V gene, clone size, CDR3 protein. Clone size appears in some rows only: once, few, many, or a class for an expanded clone.

j_call: TRBJ1-2
v_call: TRBV5-1
clone_size: -
cdr3_aa: CASSPGQGGGYTF

j_call: TRBJ2-4
v_call: TRBV15
clone_size: -
cdr3_aa: CATSRDLDRSQYF

j_call: TRBJ2-1
v_call: TRBV6-4
clone_size: -
cdr3_aa: CASPGDYQFF

j_call: TRBJ2-3
v_call: TRBV7-2
clone_size: -
cdr3_aa: CASSLGPYDTQYF

j_call: TRBJ1-5
v_call: TRBV7-9
clone_size: -
cdr3_aa: CASSLTGVGRPQHF

j_call: TRBJ2-1
v_call: TRBV6-6
clone_size: once
cdr3_aa: CASSYDASGLQFF

j_call: TRBJ1-1
v_call: TRBV20-1
clone_size: -
cdr3_aa: CSARGQYEAFF

j_call: TRBJ2-1
v_call: TRBV28
clone_size: -
cdr3_aa: CASSSSFREREANEQFF

j_call: TRBJ2-3
v_call: TRBV7-2
clone_size: -
cdr3_aa: CASSSQGSSSTDTQYF

j_call: TRBJ2-5
v_call: TRBV5-4
clone_size: -
cdr3_aa: CASSLVAGGRETQYF

j_call: TRBJ1-4
v_call: TRBV7-9
clone_size: -
cdr3_aa: CASSPGLAGSAEKLFF

j_call: TRBJ2-2
v_call: TRBV9
clone_size: -
cdr3_aa: CASSPSGIHTGELFF

j_call: TRBJ2-1
v_call: TRBV27
clone_size: -
cdr3_aa: CASSSRGRNEQFF

j_call: TRBJ2-5
v_call: TRBV11-2
clone_size: -
cdr3_aa: CASSLGSRRRGQETQYF

j_call: TRBJ2-2
v_call: TRBV19
clone_size: -
cdr3_aa: CASSKGLADTGELFF

j_call: TRBJ2-1
v_call: TRBV9
clone_size: -
cdr3_aa: CASSGEGVANEQFF

j_call: TRBJ2-2
v_call: TRBV6-5
clone_size: -
cdr3_aa: CASSYLGRGTGELFF

j_call: TRBJ2-7
v_call: TRBV6-4
clone_size: -
cdr3_aa: CASSSEQYF

j_call: TRBJ2-3
v_call: TRBV29-1
clone_size: -
cdr3_aa: CSVRTGGSTDTQYF

j_call: TRBJ1-1
v_call: TRBV14
clone_size: -
cdr3_aa: CASSHRTGRGGTEAFF

j_call: TRBJ2-2
v_call: TRBV6-1
clone_size: -
cdr3_aa: CASSRLAGEGGELFF

j_call: TRBJ1-3
v_call: TRBV9
clone_size: -
cdr3_aa: CASSPVGQVLNAGNTIYF

j_call: TRBJ1-1
v_call: TRBV30
clone_size: few
cdr3_aa: CASIRGAQAFF

j_call: TRBJ2-5
v_call: TRBV28
clone_size: -
cdr3_aa: CASSLKHLQETQYF

j_call: TRBJ2-1
v_call: TRBV19
clone_size: few
cdr3_aa: CASSMDRLAGGNEQFF

j_call: TRBJ2-1
v_call: TRBV6-1
clone_size: -
cdr3_aa: CASSEDRGRGQFF

j_call: TRBJ1-1
v_call: TRBV29-1
clone_size: -
cdr3_aa: CSVEGWGLYGQATEAFF

j_call: TRBJ2-3
v_call: TRBV5-1
clone_size: -
cdr3_aa: CASSSGLAGITSTDTQYF

j_call: TRBJ1-2
v_call: TRBV7-2
clone_size: -
cdr3_aa: CASSLLTGTDGYTF

j_call: TRBJ2-5
v_call: TRBV10-3
clone_size: -
cdr3_aa: CATTRGGQETQYF

j_call: TRBJ2-7
v_call: TRBV28
clone_size: -
cdr3_aa: CASSTPGAGGYYEQYF

j_call: TRBJ1-2
v_call: TRBV2
clone_size: -
cdr3_aa: CASARQGAVDYGYTF